There are many counts of the clone carrying this T cell receptor beta chain. Its antigen is not known. The data derive from a study of CD8 T cells in ankylosing spondylitis. General study results and limits: A motif of seven or eight highly homologous TCR beta variants was seen as apparently characteristic of ankylosing spondylitis blood.

MiXCR, applied by TCRdb to the 5' RACE reads, yields one record per CDR3 protein. The sample holds some 130,000 distinct CDR3 sequences; 5.5% to 7.5% are singletons and the top ten take 9.5% to 15%. CDR3 size: 15 residues. V was cut by 2 bases and J by 7 bases, with 15 bases left in between. Germline values: CDR1 ENHRY, CDR2 SYGVKD. The genes are TRBV10-3 and TRBJ1-5, with a possible D match to TRBD1 (6 bases). The TCR sequence derives from a female donor with ankylosing spondylitis or in good health (not recorded which). The specimen sequenced was blood, either unsorted or a sorted T cell fraction (not recorded which). This chain's CDR3 is CAISEPSQGRQPQHF. The CDR3 region has the DNA TGTGCCATCAGTGAGCCGTCACAGGGTAGGCAGCCCCAGCATTTT.